The following is a T cell receptor (beta chain) sequence with its context. Germline CDR1 is PRHDT and CDR2 is FYEKMQ (reference sequence). This CDR3 has 14 residues. The V segment lost 2 bases and the J segment 4 bases; nucleotides outside the gene matches: 4. Followed longitudinally, the Seattle patients had been enrolled during active infection. This specimen comes from a study of blood T cell repertoires in COVID-19. Produced via immunoSEQ multiplex PCR; TCRdb's table is partial and in-frame only. The table records approximately 70,000 clones, around 90% of them present only once. This sequence joins TRBV13 and TRBJ1-1; TRBD1 matches 7 bases. The TCR originated in a woman aged 50 to 65 with COVID-19, enrolled during active disease. Specimen: peripheral blood. CDR3 DNA: TGTGCCAGCAGCTTAAGACAGGGAAGCACTGAAGCTTTCTTT. It is translated as CASSLRQGSTEAFF.